A selection of T cell receptor beta chains follows, all from one sample in a study of metastatic and nonmetastatic thyroid tumors. MiXCR re-clonotyped the PCR reads for TCRdb. The table has around 31,000 clones, 15% seen once. The source material was blood. These TCRs come from a male donor with papillary thyroid cancer or a benign thyroid nodule (not recorded which). Some clones in this sample may be carry-over from other donors' samples. Each CDR3 is given with its conserved first and last residue. A D gene is named only where the DNA matches it firmly. A clone size is listed for some rows: how often the clone was seen (once, few, many), or a class if it is expanded.

abundance,v_gene,j_gene,d_gene,CDR3nt,CDR3aa
many,TRBV24-1,TRBJ2-7,NA,TGTGCCACCAGTGATTTGAAATCCCACGAGCAGTACTTC,CATSDLKSHEQYF
NA,TRBV6-1,TRBJ2-3,NA,TGTGCCGGTTCCCCAGCCGGAGCTTCAGATACGCAGTATTTT,CAGSPAGASDTQYF
many,TRBV28,TRBJ2-7,NA,TGTGCCAGCACGACGGAACACGAGCAGTACTTC,CASTTEHEQYF
many,TRBV9,TRBJ2-1,TRBD2,TGTGCCAGCAGCGTAGGGTTAGCGGGAGGATCGTACAATGAGCAGTTCTTC,CASSVGLAGGSYNEQFF
few,TRBV6-2/TRBV6-3,TRBJ2-7,TRBD1,TGTGCCAGCAGTTACTCTTGGACAGGGTGGCACGAGCGGTACTTC,CASSYSWTGWHERYF
many,TRBV6-1,TRBJ1-1,NA,TGTGCCAGCAGAAATAAACGTGAAGCTTTCTTT,CASRNKREAFF
many,TRBV9,TRBJ2-3,TRBD2,TGTGCCAGCAGCGTAGACGCGGGAGAAGTAGATACGCAGTATTTT,CASSVDAGEVDTQYF
many,TRBV5-6,TRBJ1-1,TRBD1,TGTGCCAGCAATTCAGTGGGAAGGGGGCCCACTGAAGCTTTCTTT,CASNSVGRGPTEAFF
many,TRBV9,TRBJ1-1,NA,TGTGCCAGCAGCGTAACCACAGGAATGAACACTGAAGCTTTCTTT,CASSVTTGMNTEAFF
many,TRBV18,TRBJ2-7,NA,TGTGCCAGCTCACCTGTAGGCGGCGAGCAGTACTTC,CASSPVGGEQYF
NA,TRBV30,TRBJ2-7,TRBD1,TGTGCCGGCCATCGTGACAGGGGGATGTTCGAGCAGTACTTC,CAGHRDRGMFEQYF
few,TRBV28,TRBJ1-4,NA,TGTGCCAGCAGTTTATTTATAGGAGCGGCTAATGAAAAACTGTTTTTT,CASSLFIGAANEKLFF
NA,TRBV4-1,TRBJ2-7,NA,TGCGCCAGCAGCCAATCTCAGGGACCCTACGAGCAGTACTTC,CASSQSQGPYEQYF
few,TRBV5-1,TRBJ1-1,NA,TGCGCCAGCAGCCCTCGACAGCCTCTTCTCCCCCCCGGATGGGATGAAGCTTTCTTT,CASSPRQPLLPPGWDEAFF
many,TRBV9,TRBJ2-1,NA,TGTGCCAGCAGCGTAGAGGGTAGCCTTATCTACAATGAGCAGTTCTTC,CASSVEGSLIYNEQFF
NA,TRBV20-1,TRBJ2-1,TRBD2,TGCAGTGCAACAGACCGACGGCGGGGGGGGACCTACAATGAGCAGTTCTTC,CSATDRRRGGTYNEQFF